One sample yielded the 27 T cell receptor beta chains listed below, sequenced in a study of cytomegalovirus exposure and HLA in healthy donors. This PCR relied on a set of 60 Vbeta primers and 13 Jbeta primers. Repertoires were generated with immunoSEQ multiplex PCR, while TCRdb's copy carries only in-frame clones and drops some. The table includes approximately 160,000 clones, about 85% detected once. The sequencing sample was made of PBMCs. Receptor source: a woman between 50 and 59 years old in good health and CMV-seropositive.

The chain's CDR3 is CASSPIPSGLVHEQFF. CDR3 in DNA: TGTGCCAGTAGCCCCATCCCTAGCGGGCTTGTACATGAGCAGTTCTTC. This sequence joins TRBV19 and TRBJ2-1; 8 nucleotides line up with TRBD2. J was trimmed by 8 bases and V by 6 bases; bases with no gene match: 15. Germline V gene sequence: CDR1 LNHDA, CDR2 SQIVND (reference sequence). The CDR3 is 16 residues long. Together with reference TRBV19 and TRBJ2-1, the CDR3 gives the full variable domain: DGGITQSPKYLFRKEGQNVTLSCEQNLNHDAMYWYRQDPGQGLRLIYYSQIVNDFQKGDIAEGYSVSREKKESFPLTVTSAQKNPTAFYLCASSPIPSGLVHEQFFGPGTRLTVL.

This chain links TRBV4-3 with TRBJ1-2; 8 bases match TRBD1. V dropped 4 bases and J dropped 5; count of bases not matched to a gene: 12. Germline CDR1 reads LGHNA; CDR2 reads YSLEER. This CDR3 has 16 residues. The CDR3 loop reads CASSPSNRGVGYGYTF. In DNA form, the CDR3 reads TGCGCCAGCAGCCCCTCCAACAGGGGGGTAGGTTATGGCTACACCTTC.

The V call is TRBV5-4, the J call TRBJ2-7; 10 nucleotides line up with TRBD1. The CDR3 is 14 residues long. With 2 bases clipped from V and 6 bases from J, the junction kept 5 bases outside the gene matches. Germline-derived CDR1 and CDR2 are SGHNT and YYREEE (reference sequence). CDR3 nucleotides: TGTGCCAGCAGCTTTAGGGACAGGGGTAGCGAGCAGTACTTC. Translating gives CASSFRDRGSEQYF. Together with reference TRBV5-4 and TRBJ2-7, the CDR3 gives the full variable domain: ETGVTQSPTHLIKTRGQQVTLRCSSQSGHNTVSWYQQALGQGPQFIFQYYREEENGRGNFPPRFSGLQFPNYSSELNVNALELDDSALYLCASSFRDRGSEQYFGPGTRLTVT.

The V gene is TRBV20-1, the J gene TRBJ2-3; D is perhaps TRBD2 (5 bases). The V end lost 6 bases, the J end lost 4 bases, and 5 bases lay between the germline ends. The CDR3 is made up of 10 amino acids. Per germline, CDR1 DFQATT and CDR2 SNEGSKA (reference sequence). Here the CDR3 DNA reads TGCAGTGCGGACTCAGATACGCAGTATTTT. Amino acids: CSADSDTQYF.

In its sample, this clone was seen once. Other DNA sequences in this sample translate to the same CDR3. V gene TRBV7-2 combines with J gene TRBJ2-1; 10 bases map to TRBD2. Germline lookup yields CDR1 SGHTA and CDR2 FQGNSA. This CDR3 contains 17 residues. With 0 bases clipped from V and 8 bases from J, the junction kept 10 bases outside the gene matches. In DNA, the CDR3 is TGTGCCAGCAGCTTAGCAACTAGCGGGATTCTAGCTGATGAGCAGTTCTTC. It translates to CASSLATSGILADEQFF.

As for this clone: Germline is not matched at one junction end, which may reflect a read error. This chain links TRBV23-1 with TRBJ1-1; D ambiguous. TRBV23-1 is flagged as an ORF with uncertain function. The CDR3 spans 15 residues. This chain's CDR3 is CASSHPEGAGTEAFF. DNA of the CDR3: TGCGCCAGTAGTCACCCAGAGGGAGCGGGCACTGAAGCTTTCTTT.

The count of this clone is one. At one of its ends the junction is not consistent with the germline gene, which may arise from a read error. The chain carries TRBV7-7 and TRBJ2-1; 15 bases are shared with TRBD2. Per the germline V gene, CDR1 is SSHAT and CDR2 is FNYEAQ (reference sequence). The CDR3 has 16 amino acids. CDR3 DNA: TGTGCTAGCAGCTCCCACCCGGGACTAGCGGGAGGTGAGCAGTTCTTC. Translation: CASSSHPGLAGGEQFF.

This clone was observed a single time. The CDR3 nucleotides are TGCGCCAGCAGCTTGGCCGAGTACTCTAGCACAGATACGCAGTATTTT. Amino acid sequence: CASSLAEYSSTDTQYF. This rearrangement joins TRBV5-1 to TRBJ2-3, with unresolved D. Germline V gene sequence: CDR1 SGHRS, CDR2 YFSETQ. Trimming took off 0 bases at V and 0 bases at J, with 11 bases between the two ends. The length of the CDR3 is 16 residues.

The gene calls are TRBV6-5 and TRBJ1-2; 7 nucleotides match TRBD1. Trimming at V came to 8 bases and at J to 4 bases, leaving 10 bases not matched to a gene. Germline CDR1 MNHEY, CDR2 SVGAGI. This CDR3 region has 14 residues. The CDR3, as DNA: TGTGCCAGCTCGCGACCTTGGGACAGCTATGGCTACACCTTC. Residues: CASSRPWDSYGYTF.

V and J are TRBV7-9 and TRBJ2-5, with TRBD2 matching 13 bases. J gave up 4 bases and V 4 bases, and 6 bases lay outside the gene matches. From germline, CDR1 is SEHNR and CDR2 FQNEAQ (reference sequence). This CDR3 spans 16 amino acids. CDR3 DNA sequence: TGTGCCAGCAGCTCACCAGGACTAGCGGGGGCAGAGACCCAGTACTTC. It specifies CASSSPGLAGAETQYF.

The chain has TRBV11-3 and TRBJ2-2; TRBD2 is a possible D gene (5 bases). V lost 2 bases and J 5 bases, leaving 15 bases between the germline ends. Germline CDR1 and CDR2: SGHNT and YENEEA. This CDR3 is 16 amino acids long. The CDR3 region has the DNA TGTGCCAGCAGCTTAAGGGAGAGAGGAAATACCGGGGAGCTGTTTTTT. Translated, it gives CASSLRERGNTGELFF.

The chain links TRBV28 to TRBJ2-5; D uncertain. Per germline, CDR1 MDHEN and CDR2 SYDVKM. The CDR3 length is 16 residues. V was cut by 6 bases and J by 0 bases, with 17 bases left in between. DNA for the CDR3: TGTGCCAGCAGCTCAGACAAAAGTATAAACCAAGAGACCCAGTACTTC. Its protein is CASSSDKSINQETQYF.

Concerning this clone: Relative to the germline gene, one junction end is altered; a read error may explain this. The chain carries TRBV7-9 and TRBJ2-2; D is unclear. Germline values: CDR1 SEHNR, CDR2 FQNEAQ (reference sequence). The CDR3 is 15 residues long. CDR3 in amino acids: CSSSIAAVYTGELFF. In nucleotides, the CDR3 is TGTTCCAGCAGCATCGCTGCGGTATACACCGGGGAGCTGTTTTTT.

The chain uses TRBV12-5 and TRBJ2-1, with D perhaps TRBD2 (6 bases). V was trimmed by 3 bases and J by 2 bases, leaving 14 bases between them. This CDR3 region has 16 residues. The germline CDR1 and CDR2 sequences are LGHNT and FRNRAP. CDR3 coding DNA: TGTGCTAGTGGTTTAACGGGAGTTAATGCCTACAATGAGCAGTTCTTC. This gives the protein CASGLTGVNAYNEQFF.

The chain uses TRBV27 and TRBJ2-7, with 7 bases lining up with TRBD1. The CDR3 length is 15 residues. In germline, CDR1 is MNHEY, CDR2 SMNVEV (reference sequence). V trimming: 6 bases; J trimming: 2 bases; junction bases outside the gene matches: 10. CDR3 nucleotide sequence: TGTGCCAGCAGGGGCACGGGACAGCTTACCTACGAGCAGTACTTC. It specifies CASRGTGQLTYEQYF.

This clone was observed a few times. The DNA for the CDR3 is TGTGCCAGCAGCCGGGGACAGGGAGGAGGAGAGCAGTTCTTC. Translating it yields CASSRGQGGGEQFF. The chain has TRBV6-5 and TRBJ2-1; 9 bases map to TRBD1. The CDR3 is 14 amino acids. Per germline, CDR1 MNHEY and CDR2 SVGAGI. Losses at the gene ends were 6 bases for V and 10 bases for J; bases not matched to a gene: 10.

The chain links TRBV4-1 to TRBJ2-7, with 8 bases fitting TRBD2. Looked up from germline, CDR1 is MGHRA and CDR2 is YSYEKL. J lost 0 bases, V lost 4 bases, and 11 bases had no gene match. CDR3 size: 17 residues. CDR3 amino acids: CASSLLTGTRSSYEQYF. The CDR3 nucleotides are TGCGCCAGCAGCCTGTTAACCGGGACTAGAAGCTCCTACGAGCAGTACTTC.

J is TRBJ1-2 and V is TRBV6-4; no definite D call. This CDR3 contains 13 residues. Germline CDR1 is MRHNA and CDR2 is SNTAGT. V was clipped by 0 bases and J by 7 bases, with 9 bases between them. The CDR3 nucleotides are TGTGCCAGCAGTGACTCGAGCGTGCGTGGCTACACCTTC. Residues: CASSDSSVRGYTF.

The rearrangement links TRBV4-1 to TRBJ2-7, with 7 bases matching TRBD1. J lost 2 bases, V lost 4 bases, and 20 bases had no gene match. The CDR3 runs 19 residues. Looked up from germline, CDR1 is MGHRA and CDR2 is YSYEKL. The CDR3 sequence is CASSLRPTGSEGPPYEQYF. In DNA form, the CDR3 reads TGCGCCAGCAGCCTGAGACCGACAGGGTCAGAGGGCCCCCCCTACGAGCAGTACTTC.

Only a few counts were recorded for this clone. The CDR3 here is CASSLSGQGVYSYTF. CDR3 in DNA: TGTGCCAGCAGTTTATCCGGACAGGGCGTTTATAGCTACACCTTC. V usage is TRBV28 and J usage is TRBJ1-2, with 8 bases aligning to TRBD1. The CDR3 has 15 residues. Germline V CDR1 and CDR2: MDHEN, SYDVKM. V gave up 1 base and J gave up 9 bases; unmatched junction bases: 10.

This chain uses TRBV6-5 with TRBJ1-2; weak D call: TRBD1 (5 bases). Trimming pared 6 bases from V and 7 bases from J, leaving 21 bases between. CDR1 MNHEY and CDR2 SVGAGI come from the germline V gene. The CDR3 contains 15 residues. CDR3 protein: CASSNLVGVVAGYTF. The CDR3 DNA reads TGTGCCAGCAGCAACTTGGTAGGGGTAGTAGCTGGCTACACCTTC.

The chain carries TRBV13 and TRBJ2-3; the match to TRBD2 covers 8 bases. The CDR3 totals 16 residues. Germline V gene sequence: CDR1 PRHDT, CDR2 FYEKMQ (reference sequence). Losses at the gene ends were 5 bases for V and 0 bases for J; bases not matched to a gene: 7. CDR3 sequence (DNA): TGTGCCAGCAGCCCGACAGCGGGGGCCAGCACAGATACGCAGTATTTT. Translation gives CASSPTAGASTDTQYF.

This clone came up a few times. The genes are TRBV5-1 and TRBJ2-7; 9 bases are shared with TRBD2. There are 18 residues in the CDR3. Germline CDR1 is SGHRS and CDR2 is YFSETQ. The V and J ends lost 0 bases and 0 bases, in that order; junction bases with no gene match: 10. CDR3 residues: CASSLGSLAGSLSYEQYF. DNA for the CDR3: TGCGCCAGCAGCTTGGGAAGCCTAGCGGGATCCCTCTCCTACGAGCAGTACTTC.

CDR3 in amino acids: CASSQDAGLAGTGELFF. The CDR3, as DNA: TGCGCCAGCAGCCAAGATGCGGGACTAGCGGGGACCGGGGAGCTGTTTTTT. J is TRBJ2-2 and V is TRBV4-3; 13 bases align to TRBD2. The trim removed 0 bases at V and 5 bases at J, leaving 3 bases unmatched. This CDR3 has 17 amino acids. The germline V gene has CDR1 LGHNA and CDR2 YSLEER.

The J gene is TRBJ2-2, the V gene TRBV5-1; possibly TRBD1 for D (5 bases). Germline V gene lookup returns CDR1 SGHRS and CDR2 YFSETQ. This CDR3 spans 16 amino acids. Trimming took 0 bases from V and 6 from J, leaving 15 bases between them. As DNA, the CDR3 is TGCGCCAGCAGCTTGGCTGGCAGGGCTGGGCCCGGGGAGCTGTTTTTT. Its protein product is CASSLAGRAGPGELFF.

This clone was observed a single time. This sequence joins TRBV7-2 and TRBJ2-1; 14 bases line up with TRBD2. This CDR3 is built from 15 residues. Germline V gene lookup returns CDR1 SGHTA and CDR2 FQGNSA. The V gene end was trimmed by 5 bases and the J gene end by 9 bases; junction bases not matched to a gene: 6. The CDR3 bases are TGTGCCAGCAGCCCGGGACTAGCGGGAGTTAGTGAGCAGTTCTTC. This codes for CASSPGLAGVSEQFF.

V gene TRBV5-1 combines with J gene TRBJ1-2, with 9 nucleotides matching TRBD1. This CDR3 comprises 14 residues. Germline CDR1 is SGHRS and CDR2 is YFSETQ. Losses at the gene ends were 4 bases for V and 6 bases for J; bases not matched to a gene: 7. CDR3 protein: CASSEGGQGNGYTF. Written as DNA, the CDR3 is TGCGCCAGCAGCGAAGGAGGACAGGGGAATGGCTACACCTTC.